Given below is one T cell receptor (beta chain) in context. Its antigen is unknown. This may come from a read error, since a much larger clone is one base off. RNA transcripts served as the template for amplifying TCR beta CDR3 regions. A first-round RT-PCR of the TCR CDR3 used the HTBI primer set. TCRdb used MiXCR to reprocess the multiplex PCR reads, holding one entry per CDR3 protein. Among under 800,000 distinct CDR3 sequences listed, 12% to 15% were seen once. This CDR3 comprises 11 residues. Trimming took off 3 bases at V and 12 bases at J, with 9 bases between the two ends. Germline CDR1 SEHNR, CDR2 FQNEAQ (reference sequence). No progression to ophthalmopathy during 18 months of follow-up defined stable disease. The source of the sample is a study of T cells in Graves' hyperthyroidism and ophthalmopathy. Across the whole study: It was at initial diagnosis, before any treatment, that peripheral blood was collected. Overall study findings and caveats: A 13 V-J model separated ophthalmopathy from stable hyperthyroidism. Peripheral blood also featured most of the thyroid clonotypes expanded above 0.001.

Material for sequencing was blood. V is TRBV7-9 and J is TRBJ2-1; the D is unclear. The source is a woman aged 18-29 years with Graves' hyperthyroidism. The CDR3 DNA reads TGTGCCAGCAGCTTTAGTGCTGGGCAGTTCTTC. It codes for CASSFSAGQFF.